This TCR beta chain derives from a study of T cells in Graves' hyperthyroidism and ophthalmopathy. This CDR3 comprises 14 residues. Trimming left V 7 bases short and J 8 bases short, with 18 bases between. CDR1 and CDR2 (germline): ENHRY, SYGVKD. Amplification of TCR beta CDR3 regions used RNA as the template. HTBI primers were used for first-round RT-PCR of the TCR CDR3. TCRdb fed the multiplex PCR reads into MiXCR, producing one record per CDR3 protein. Among 350,000 to 500,000 distinct CDR3 sequences, 12% to 15% were seen once, and the ten largest hold less than 6.5%. This clonotype showed up many times.

The chain uses TRBV10-3 and TRBJ2-1, with D tentatively TRBD1 (6 bases). Sequenced input: blood. The sequence derives from a young woman with Graves' hyperthyroidism. The CDR3 reads CAITRHPGGDEQFF. In DNA form, the CDR3 reads TGTGCCATCACCCGACATCCTGGGGGCGATGAGCAGTTCTTC.